What follows are 17 T cell receptor beta chains derived from one specimen sequenced in a study of blood T cell repertoires in COVID-19. The table came from immunoSEQ multiplex PCR; TCRdb's copy has only in-frame clones and leaves some out. The data contain approximately 150,000 clones, about 88% of them singletons. Sequencing was done on a sample of peripheral blood. These receptors came from a human donor with COVID-19, enrolled during active disease. The donor label of this sample is uncertain.

This sequence joins TRBV5-1 and TRBJ1-5; D uncertain. This CDR3 is 15 amino acids long. CDR1 and CDR2 from the germline V gene are SGHRS and YFSETQ. The ends were cut back, 4 bases at V and 1 base at J, with 12 bases in the middle. CDR3 DNA: TGCGCCAGCAGCATTTCGGGAGGAAGCAATCAGCCCCAGCATTTT. Amino acid sequence: CASSISGGSNQPQHF.

The chain carries TRBV6-1 and TRBJ2-7; weak D call: TRBD2 (6 bases). CDR3 size: 15 residues. The V and J ends lost 1 base and 5 bases respectively, with 15 bases between them. Germline-derived CDR1 and CDR2 are MNHNS and SASEGT. CDR3 residues: CASSEGPGLSDEQYF. The CDR3, as DNA: TGTGCCAGCAGTGAAGGGCCGGGACTTTCGGACGAGCAGTACTTC.

The gene calls are TRBV7-9 and TRBJ2-5; 10 bases agree with TRBD2. The CDR3 contains 15 residues. J was trimmed by 2 bases and V by 5 bases; bases with no gene match: 5. CDR1 is SEHNR, CDR2 FQNEAQ, per germline (reference sequence). This chain's CDR3 is CASSPLLAGQETQYF. The DNA for the CDR3 is TGTGCCAGCAGCCCACTACTAGCGGGGCAAGAGACCCAGTACTTC.

In DNA, the CDR3 is TGCGCCAGCAGAAAAAACAGTGCGATTAACTATGGCTACACCTTC. Residues: CASRKNSAINYGYTF. J is TRBJ1-2 and V is TRBV5-1; no reliable D call. The CDR3 sequence is 15 residues long. Germline V lookup: CDR1 SGHRS, CDR2 YFSETQ. Trimming took off 5 bases at V and 1 base at J, with 15 bases between the two ends.

The V and J genes are TRBV9 and TRBJ2-2; 7 bases map to TRBD1. The CDR3 is 15 residues long. V gave up 0 bases and J gave up 6 bases; unmatched junction bases: 5. Germline CDR1 and CDR2: SGDLS and YYNGEE. CDR3 in amino acids: CASSVGRGLSGELFF. CDR3 DNA sequence: TGTGCCAGCAGCGTAGGTAGGGGGCTATCCGGGGAGCTGTTTTTT. Looking up the rest from reference TRBV9 and TRBJ2-2 gives the full variable domain: DSGVTQTPKHLITATGQRVTLRCSPRSGDLSVYWYQQSLDQGLQFLIQYYNGEERAKGNILERFSAQQFPDLHSELNLSSLELGDSALYFCASSVGRGLSGELFFGEGSRLTVL.

The genes are TRBV5-1 and TRBJ1-3; D not resolved. Germline V lookup: CDR1 SGHRS, CDR2 YFSETQ. This CDR3 is built from 14 residues. The ends were cut back, 5 bases at V and 4 bases at J, with 13 bases in the middle. CDR3 region: CASSSEAPGNTIYF. The DNA for the CDR3 is TGCGCCAGCAGTTCCGAAGCCCCCGGAAACACCATATATTTT.

In nucleotides, the CDR3 is TGTGCCAGCAGCCAAGGACAGGGTGGTGGCTACACCTTC. Protein: CASSQGQGGGYTF. The chain carries TRBV9 and TRBJ1-2; 8 bases align to TRBD1. CDR3 length: 13 residues. Germline V lookup: CDR1 SGDLS, CDR2 YYNGEE. J lost 7 bases, V lost 4 bases, and 6 bases had no gene match.

This clone was detected only once. The rearrangement links TRBV2 to TRBJ2-1; weak D call: TRBD2 (5 bases). This CDR3 region has 14 residues. Germline V gives CDR1 SNHLY, CDR2 FYNNEI. Trimming took off 6 bases at V and 0 bases at J, with 9 bases between the two ends. The CDR3 DNA follows: TGTGCCAGCAGCTGGGAGCCCTCCTACAATGAGCAGTTCTTC. The encoded protein is CASSWEPSYNEQFF.

This chain uses TRBV5-4 with TRBJ2-5; 7 bases match TRBD1. Losses at the gene ends were 4 bases for V and 5 bases for J; bases not matched to a gene: 8. The CDR3 runs to 14 residues. Per the germline V gene, CDR1 is SGHNT and CDR2 is YYREEE (reference sequence). CDR3 amino acids: CASSPKEGAETQYF. The CDR3 region has the DNA TGTGCCAGCAGCCCAAAAGAGGGGGCGGAGACCCAGTACTTC.

The chain carries TRBV2 and TRBJ2-7; perhaps TRBD1 as D (6 bases). Trimming took 6 bases from V and 4 from J, leaving 22 bases between them. In germline, CDR1 is SNHLY, CDR2 FYNNEI. This CDR3 contains 16 residues. CDR3 region: CASRDRTVPRGYEQYF. The CDR3 nucleotides read TGTGCCAGCAGGGATAGGACAGTCCCTAGGGGGTACGAGCAGTACTTC.

This clone was observed a few times. The V and J genes are TRBV12-3 or TRBV12-4 and TRBJ1-2; D call uncertain. CDR3 length equals 10 residues. Deletions cut 4 bases from V and 8 bases from J, with 5 bases between. CDR3 nucleotide sequence: TGTGCCAGCAGTTCGGTAGGCTACACCTTC. Residues: CASSSVGYTF.

The J gene is TRBJ1-2, the V gene TRBV2, with D maybe TRBD1 (6 bases). The V gene lost 5 bases and the J gene lost 2 bases, with 9 bases spanning the gap. CDR3 length: 13 amino acids. Germline CDR1 SNHLY, CDR2 FYNNEI. The CDR3 spells CASSSGENYGYTF. DNA of the CDR3: TGTGCCAGCAGTTCAGGGGAGAACTATGGCTACACCTTC.

The chain has TRBV29-1 and TRBJ2-5, with D possibly matching TRBD1 (6 bases). There are 14 residues in the CDR3. The germline CDR1 and CDR2 sequences are SQVTM and ANQGSEA. V was shortened by 4 bases and J by 4 bases, with 16 bases between the two germline ends. This CDR3 reads CSVVPPGHRETQYF. The CDR3 bases are TGCAGCGTTGTGCCCCCGGGACACCGAGAGACCCAGTACTTC.

The rearrangement uses TRBV27 and TRBJ2-5; TRBD2 might be the D (5 bases). The CDR3 is made up of 12 amino acids. V was clipped by 8 bases and J by 5 bases, with 12 bases between them. Germline CDR1 reads MNHEY; CDR2 reads SMNVEV (reference sequence). The CDR3 region is CASGRGWETQYF. The CDR3 bases are TGTGCCAGCGGTCGGGGTTGGGAGACCCAGTACTTC.

The CDR3 protein is CASSLGAKRPGFTAQYF. In nucleotides, the CDR3 is TGTGCCAGCAGCTTAGGCGCGAAAAGACCGGGGTTCACGGCCCAGTACTTC. The genes are TRBV7-7 and TRBJ2-5; maybe TRBD2 (5 bases). The V gene's germline CDR1 is SSHAT and CDR2 FNYEAQ (reference sequence). CDR3 length equals 17 residues. V lost 1 base and J 9 bases, leaving 24 bases between the germline ends.

The chain combines TRBV18 with TRBJ1-5, with TRBD1 identical over 11 bases. This CDR3 is built from 21 residues. From germline, CDR1 is KGHSH and CDR2 LQKENI. Trimming cost V 4 bases and J 0 bases; bases outside gene matches: 17. The CDR3 protein is CASSRRNSGTGGQDSNQPQHF. CDR3 nucleotide sequence: TGTGCCAGCTCACGACGTAATTCCGGGACAGGGGGACAGGATAGCAATCAGCCCCAGCATTTT.

The chain uses TRBV25-1 and TRBJ1-1, with D maybe TRBD1 (6 bases). CDR1 and CDR2 (germline): MGHDK, SYGVNS. CDR3 length equals 15 residues. Between the trimmed V and J ends, which lost 6 bases and 4 bases, there was a span of 18 bases. CDR3 residues: CASSPSGGPGTEAFF. CDR3 DNA: TGTGCCAGCAGCCCAAGCGGGGGCCCCGGCACTGAAGCTTTCTTT.